This is a list of T cell receptor beta chains from one sample in a study of blood T cell repertoires in COVID-19. TCRdb keeps only in-frame clones here, not all; method: immunoSEQ multiplex PCR. The sample yields hundreds of thousands of clones, 75% to 90% seen once. Material for sequencing was peripheral blood. These receptors were taken from a woman in her 50s with COVID-19, enrolled during active disease. The CDR3 runs from the conserved cysteine through the conserved F or W. Fields, in order: D gene, clone size, V gene, J gene, CDR3 DNA, CDR3 protein. The D gene is left open where the match is weak. Where a row states a size, it is once, few, many or the class of an expanded clone; other rows omit it.

>.|few|TRBV3-1/TRBV3-2|TRBJ1-2
TGTGCCAGCAGCGCGCCGAGGGGGTTGGGGTATGGCTACACCTTC
CASSAPRGLGYGYTF
>TRBD2|.|TRBV3-1/TRBV3-2|TRBJ2-5
TGTGCCAGCAGCCTTAGGACTAGCGGGAGTCTGGAGACCCAGTACTTC
CASSLRTSGSLETQYF
>TRBD2|.|TRBV5-6|TRBJ2-1
TGTGCCAGCAGCTCAGCGGGAGCGGTCGATGAGCAGTTCTTC
CASSSAGAVDEQFF
>TRBD1|.|TRBV11-3|TRBJ2-1
TGTGCCAGCGTTCCGGGGACAGGGGATTGGGATGAGCAGTTCTTC
CASVPGTGDWDEQFF
>TRBD2|.|TRBV10-2|TRBJ2-5
TGCGCCAGCAGTGATTCGGCTAGCGGGGACCAAGAGACCCAGTACTTC
CASSDSASGDQETQYF
>TRBD1|few|TRBV29-1|TRBJ2-1
TGCAGCGTTTGGACAGGGGTTCACAATGAGCAGTTCTTC
CSVWTGVHNEQFF
>.|once|TRBV3-1/TRBV3-2|TRBJ2-1
TGTGCCAGCTACGCCGGGACTCAGCTAGCTACACCCTACAATGAGCAGTTCTTC
CASYAGTQLATPYNEQFF
>TRBD2|.|TRBV11-2|TRBJ2-7
TGTGCCAGCAGCTTAGGATGGGACTACTCCTACGAGCAGTACTTC
CASSLGWDYSYEQYF
>TRBD1|.|TRBV3-1/TRBV3-2|TRBJ2-7
TGTGCCAGCAGCTTCCGGGACAGGAGTTACGAGCAGTACTTC
CASSFRDRSYEQYF
>.|.|TRBV28|TRBJ2-7
TGTGCCAGCAGTTTTTTGGTGACAGGCTTTGGGAGCTCCTACGAGCAGTACTTC
CASSFLVTGFGSSYEQYF
>TRBD2|once|TRBV5-6|TRBJ2-7
TGTGCCAGCAGCTCCCCGGGACTAGCGGGAGATTACGAGCAGTACTTC
CASSSPGLAGDYEQYF
>.|.|TRBV12-3/TRBV12-4|TRBJ2-2
TGTGCCAGCAAGGGGGAGGGCGGCGGGGAGCTGTTTTTT
CASKGEGGGELFF
>TRBD1|.|TRBV27|TRBJ1-6
TGTGCCAGCAGTTTAAGATTGGGACAGGGGCTTTCCCTCCACTTT
CASSLRLGQGLSLHF
>.|once|TRBV10-3|TRBJ1-6
TGTGCCATCAGTCCGGGGACTCGGTCACCCCTCCACTTT
CAISPGTRSPLHF
>.|once|TRBV4-1|TRBJ2-3
TGCGCCAGCAGCGCCGGGAGTATAGATACGCAGTATTTT
CASSAGSIDTQYF
>.|.|TRBV4-2|TRBJ1-1
TGTGCCAGCAGCCAAGATGTGAAGGGCAGGGACACTGAAGCTTTCTTT
CASSQDVKGRDTEAFF
>.|.|TRBV18|TRBJ1-1
TGTGCCAGCTCACCGACAGTAACTGAAGCTTTCTTT
CASSPTVTEAFF
>TRBD1|.|TRBV19|TRBJ1-2
TGTGCCAGTCTTCGACAGGGGGAGAACTATGGCTACACCTTC
CASLRQGENYGYTF
>TRBD2|.|TRBV6-6|TRBJ2-1
TGTGCCAGCAAAGGGGAAGAGGGACTAGCGGACAATGAGCAGTTCTTC
CASKGEEGLADNEQFF
>.|.|TRBV7-9|TRBJ2-2
TGTGCCAGCAGCGCCCGACTAAGCGGGCCGAACACCGGGGAGCTGTTTTTT
CASSARLSGPNTGELFF
>.|.|TRBV4-2|TRBJ1-3
TGTGCCAGCAGCCAAGAGGTCCTGCAGGTCTCTGGAAACACCATATATTTT
CASSQEVLQVSGNTIYF
>.|.|TRBV7-9|TRBJ2-1
TGTGCCAGCGAGGGGGGGGGCACCGGGACAGGCTACAATGAGCAGTTCTTC
CASEGGGTGTGYNEQFF
>.|.|TRBV27|TRBJ1-1
TGTGCCAGCAGTTTAACCAGGTTGAACACTGAAGCTTTCTTT
CASSLTRLNTEAFF
>.|.|TRBV21-1|TRBJ1-3
TGTGCCAGGAGACCGGGATATAATTTAATGGGGGGAAACACCATATATTTT
CARRPGYNLMGGNTIYF
>.|.|TRBV15|TRBJ2-1
TGTGCCACCAGCAGAACCCTAGGGACAAGCTCCTACAATGAGCAGTTCTTC
CATSRTLGTSSYNEQFF
>TRBD2|.|TRBV25-1|TRBJ2-1
TGTGCCAGCAGTTCCACCAGGACTAGCGGGCCCTTCTACAATGAGCAGTTCTTC
CASSSTRTSGPFYNEQFF
>.|.|TRBV11-3|TRBJ2-5
TGTGCCAGCAGCTTAAACAGGGTTAAGGAGACCCAGTACTTC
CASSLNRVKETQYF
>.|.|TRBV24-1|TRBJ2-7
TGTGCCACCAGCTCTTCCAGGTTCGACGAGCAGTACTTC
CATSSSRFDEQYF
>.|.|TRBV11-2|TRBJ2-3
TGTGCCAGCAGCTCCAATCAATACTCCGGGACAGATACGCAGTATTTT
CASSSNQYSGTDTQYF
>TRBD1|once|TRBV11-2|TRBJ1-2
TGTGCCAGCAGCTTAGATTTTGGACAGGGACTAAAGGGCTACACCTTC
CASSLDFGQGLKGYTF
>.|.|TRBV6-5|TRBJ2-5
TGTGCCAGCAGTTACTTGGCTAGCACATCCCAAGAGACCCAGTACTTC
CASSYLASTSQETQYF
>TRBD2|.|TRBV14|TRBJ2-5
TGTGCCAGCAAGGGAGGGTTTGCAGGAGAGACCCAGTACTTC
CASKGGFAGETQYF